This T cell receptor beta chain is drawn from a study of OX40 agonist ivuxolimab in advanced cancers. Findings and limits, study-wide: Certain nonresponders additionally had low normalized T-cell clonal expansion. Expanded peripheral T-cell antigen specificity went undetermined. Clonal expansion by week 6 occurred in CD4+ and CD8+ blood T cells (at 0.1 to 3.0 mg/kg).

Profiling relied on immunoSEQ multiplex PCR, and the TCRdb table lists in-frame clones only, not all of them. The sample comprises approximately 24,000 clones, around 85% of which are singletons, and 16% rests with the top ten. A note on this clone: The antigen is undetermined.

Germline V gene data show CDR1 as LNHDA and CDR2 as SQIVND (reference sequence). Trimming pared 1 base from V and 5 bases from J, leaving 6 bases between. The CDR3 loop spans 13 amino acids. The sample consisted of CD4+ or CD8+ T cells sorted from blood, taken in a trial of the OX40 agonist ivuxolimab. The receptor was derived from an adult with an advanced solid tumor such as melanoma, head and neck, liver or kidney cancer. V is TRBV19 and J is TRBJ1-5; D gene unclear. CDR3 in amino acids: CASSIGRDQPQHF. The CDR3 nucleotides are TGTGCCAGTAGTATAGGTAGGGATCAGCCCCAGCATTTT.